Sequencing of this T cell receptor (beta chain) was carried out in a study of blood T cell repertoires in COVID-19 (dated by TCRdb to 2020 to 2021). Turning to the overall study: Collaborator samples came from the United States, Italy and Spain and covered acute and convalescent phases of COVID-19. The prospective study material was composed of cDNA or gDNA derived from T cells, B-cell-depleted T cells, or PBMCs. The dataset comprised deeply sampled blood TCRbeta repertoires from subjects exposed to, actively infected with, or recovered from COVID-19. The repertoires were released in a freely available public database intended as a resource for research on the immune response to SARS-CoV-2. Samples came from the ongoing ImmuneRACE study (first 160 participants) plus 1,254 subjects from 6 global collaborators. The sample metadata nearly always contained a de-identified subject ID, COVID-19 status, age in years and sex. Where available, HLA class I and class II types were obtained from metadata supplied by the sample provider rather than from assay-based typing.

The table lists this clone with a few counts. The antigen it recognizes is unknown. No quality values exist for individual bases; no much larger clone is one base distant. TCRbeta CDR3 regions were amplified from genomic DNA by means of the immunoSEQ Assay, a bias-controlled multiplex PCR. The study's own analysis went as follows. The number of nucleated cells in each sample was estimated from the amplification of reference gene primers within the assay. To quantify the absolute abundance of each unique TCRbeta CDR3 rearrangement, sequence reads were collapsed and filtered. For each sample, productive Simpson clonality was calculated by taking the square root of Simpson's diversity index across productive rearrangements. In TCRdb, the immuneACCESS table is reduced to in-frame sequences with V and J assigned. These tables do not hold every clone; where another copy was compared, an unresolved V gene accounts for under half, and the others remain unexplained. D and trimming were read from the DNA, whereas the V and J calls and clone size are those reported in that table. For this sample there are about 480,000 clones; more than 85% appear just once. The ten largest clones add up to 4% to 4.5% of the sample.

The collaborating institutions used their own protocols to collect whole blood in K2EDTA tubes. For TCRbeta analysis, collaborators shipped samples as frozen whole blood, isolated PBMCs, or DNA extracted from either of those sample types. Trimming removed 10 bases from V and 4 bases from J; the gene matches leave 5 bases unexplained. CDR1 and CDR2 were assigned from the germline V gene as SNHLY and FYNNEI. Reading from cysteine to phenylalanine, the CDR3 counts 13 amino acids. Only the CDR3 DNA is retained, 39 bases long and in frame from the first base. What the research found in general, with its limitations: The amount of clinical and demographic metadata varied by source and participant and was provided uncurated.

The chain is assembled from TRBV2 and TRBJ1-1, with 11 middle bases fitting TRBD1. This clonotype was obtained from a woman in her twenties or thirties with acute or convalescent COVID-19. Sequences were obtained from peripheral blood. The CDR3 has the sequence CATLGTGGTEAFF. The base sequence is TGTGCCACCCTCGGGACAGGGGGCACTGAAGCTTTCTTT.